The rows below give T cell receptor beta chains drawn from one sample of a study of PD-1 blockade in classical Hodgkin lymphoma. Sequenced by immunoSEQ multiplex PCR; TCRdb stores in-frame clones only, minus some. The sample shows fewer than 45,000 clones, less than 75% of them seen only once. The sample consisted of peripheral blood mononuclear cells (PBMCs), taken before the fourth cycle of nivolumab. All receptors derive from a human donor with classical Hodgkin lymphoma. Both conserved end residues are part of each CDR3. A D gene is named only where the DNA matches it firmly. Size is omitted from some rows. Given values are once, few, many or a class for expanded clones.

d_gene | j_gene | v_gene | abundance | CDR3nt | CDR3aa
TRBD1 | TRBJ1-2 | TRBV4-3 | once | TGCGCCAGCAGCGGAAGGACAGGGGGCTATGGCTACACCTTC | CASSGRTGGYGYTF
TRBD1 | TRBJ2-7 | TRBV28 | NA | TGTGCCAGCACTCACTACCGGGACAGGGTGTACGAGCAGTACTTC | CASTHYRDRVYEQYF
NA | TRBJ1-5 | TRBV6-5 | many | TGTGCCAGCAGTTCCGACAGCTATCAGCCCCAGCATTTT | CASSSDSYQPQHF
NA | TRBJ1-2 | TRBV28 | NA | TGTGCCAGCAGCTACGGGTGGACAGCGCTATATGGCTACACCTTC | CASSYGWTALYGYTF
TRBD2 | TRBJ2-5 | TRBV4-3 | NA | TGCGCCAGCAGCCAAGACGGGACTAGGGGGGAGACCCAGTACTTC | CASSQDGTRGETQYF
NA | TRBJ2-7 | TRBV28 | NA | TGTGCCAGCAGTTTGAGCAGTTCCTACGAGCAGTACTTC | CASSLSSSYEQYF
NA | TRBJ1-6 | TRBV28 | NA | TGTGCCAGCAGTTCGCCGACGCGGAATTCACCCCTCCACTTT | CASSSPTRNSPLHF
NA | TRBJ1-3 | TRBV28 | NA | TGTGCCAGCAGTTTACCCGGACGGTCTGGAAACACCATATATTTT | CASSLPGRSGNTIYF
TRBD1 | TRBJ1-5 | TRBV6-6 | few | TGTGCCAGCAGTTACGAACAGGGGGTTGGCCCCCAGCATTTT | CASSYEQGVGPQHF
TRBD1 | TRBJ1-4 | TRBV27 | NA | TGTGCCAGCAGTGTTTCGGACAGGAGTAATGAAAAACTGTTTTTT | CASSVSDRSNEKLFF
NA | TRBJ2-2 | TRBV27 | NA | TGTGCCAGCAGTTTACGTCCATATCCGACCGGGGAGCTGTTTTTT | CASSLRPYPTGELFF
NA | TRBJ2-7 | TRBV5-4 | NA | TGTGCCAGCAGCTTGGGGGGCGGGACTGGCTACGAGCAGTACTTC | CASSLGGGTGYEQYF
NA | TRBJ1-6 | TRBV15 | few | TGTGCCACCAGCAGAGACAGGACCAGGAATTCACCCCTCCACTTT | CATSRDRTRNSPLHF
TRBD1 | TRBJ2-7 | TRBV10-1 | NA | TGCGCCAGCAGTGTCCTTCGGACAGGGGGTATTTACGAGCAGTACTTC | CASSVLRTGGIYEQYF
NA | TRBJ2-7 | TRBV27 | NA | TGTGCCAGCAGTTTATTGCCCCAGGGGGGCTACGAGCAGTACTTC | CASSLLPQGGYEQYF